These 11 T cell receptor beta chains were sequenced from one sample in a study of T cells expressing NK-cell markers. Following a re-call of the 5' RACE reads, TCRdb has one entry per CDR3 protein and lacks DNA. Here the sample table reports approximately 550,000 distinct CDR3 sequences. Sequences were obtained from blood T cells: a sorted CD56 or NKG2C T cell subset, CD4+ or CD8+ T cells, or bulk PBMC T cells (not recorded which). The receptors come from a man aged 18-30 years in good health.

V gene TRBV19 combines with J gene TRBJ2-3; no DNA is available, so the TRBD2 call from TCRdb remains unchecked. This CDR3 is built from 15 residues. The germline CDR1 and CDR2 sequences are LNHDA and SQIVND (reference sequence). The CDR3 protein is CASSPSPISTDTQYF.

CDR3 sequence: CASSQEAGRSTDTQYF. The chain employs TRBV4-2 and TRBJ2-3; TCRdb returns TRBD2, unconfirmable since there is no DNA. Germline assignment: CDR1 LGHNA and CDR2 YNFKEQ. The CDR3 extends over 16 amino acids.

The chain uses TRBV20-1 and TRBJ2-1; lacking DNA, the TRBD1 call made by TCRdb goes unchecked. CDR1 DFQATT and CDR2 SNEGSKA come from the germline V gene (reference sequence). The CDR3 runs to 13 residues. CDR3: CSAPGTLGGEQFF.

The rearrangement joins TRBV27 to TRBJ2-3; the D gene TCRdb calls, TRBD1, cannot be checked with no DNA. The CDR3 consists of 15 residues. The germline gives CDR1 MNHEY, CDR2 SMNVEV (reference sequence). The CDR3 protein is CASRRQGVDVDTQYF.

The V and J genes are TRBV4-3 and TRBJ2-7; TCRdb gives TRBD1 as the D gene, but with no DNA this cannot be confirmed. The V gene's germline CDR1 is LGHNA and CDR2 YSLEER. This CDR3 is built from 15 residues. The CDR3 reads CASSQAQGLSYEQYF.

This chain joins TRBV9 and TRBJ2-5; TCRdb designates TRBD2, a call that cannot be tested without DNA. The germline V gene encodes CDR1 SGDLS and CDR2 YYNGEE. The CDR3 totals 15 residues. CDR3 sequence reads: CASSVGVSGKETQYF.

This rearrangement joins TRBV7-9 to TRBJ2-7. The CDR3 runs to 13 residues. Germline V gene lookup returns CDR1 SEHNR and CDR2 FQNEAQ (reference sequence). CDR3 protein: CASSPGRYYEQYF.

The gene calls are TRBV3-1 and TRBJ2-3; without DNA, the TCRdb call of TRBD2 cannot be checked. This CDR3 comprises 16 residues. Germline assignment: CDR1 LGHDT and CDR2 YNNKEL (reference sequence). CDR3 amino acids: CASRRTSGRRTDTQYF.

The chain couples TRBV6-4 to TRBJ2-1; without DNA, the TCRdb call of TRBD1 cannot be checked. Germline-derived CDR1 and CDR2 are MRHNA and SNTAGT. The CDR3 runs to 15 residues. This chain's CDR3 is CASSARTGGYNEQFF.

The chain combines TRBV24-1 with TRBJ2-2. CDR3 length: 15 residues. In germline, CDR1 is KGHDR, CDR2 SFDVKD. The CDR3 protein is CATSDLHRRPGELFF.

The chain couples TRBV6-2 or TRBV6-3 to TRBJ2-7; checking the TCRdb D call of TRBD2 is not possible without DNA. The CDR3 runs to 15 residues. Germline V CDR1 and CDR2: MNHEY, SVGEGT. This CDR3 is CASSQGLAVSYEQYF.